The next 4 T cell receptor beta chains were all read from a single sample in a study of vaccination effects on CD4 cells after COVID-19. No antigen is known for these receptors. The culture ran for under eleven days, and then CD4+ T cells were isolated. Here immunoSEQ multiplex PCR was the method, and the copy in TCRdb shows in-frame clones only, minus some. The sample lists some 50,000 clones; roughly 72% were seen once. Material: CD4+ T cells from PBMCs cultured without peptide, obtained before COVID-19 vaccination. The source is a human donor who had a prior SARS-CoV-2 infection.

The CDR3 coding sequence is TGCGCCAGCAGCTTACAATTAGAGGAGACCCAGTACTTC. Translating gives CASSLQLEETQYF. The rearrangement uses TRBV5-1 and TRBJ2-5, with D hard to call. This CDR3 is 13 amino acids long. Germline assignment: CDR1 SGHRS and CDR2 YFSETQ. Trimming removed 2 bases at V and 5 bases at J, with 10 bases between.

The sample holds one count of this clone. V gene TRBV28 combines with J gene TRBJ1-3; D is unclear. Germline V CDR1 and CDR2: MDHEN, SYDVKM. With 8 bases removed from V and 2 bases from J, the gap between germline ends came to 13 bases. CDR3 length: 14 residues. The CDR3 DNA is TGTGCCAGCGGTTACGGACGGACTGGAAACACCATATATTTT. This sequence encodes CASGYGRTGNTIYF.

DNA of the CDR3: TGTGCCAGCAGCTCACCTAGCGGGAGCTCAGTAACAGATACGCAGTATTTT. It specifies CASSSPSGSSVTDTQYF. The genes are TRBV11-3 and TRBJ2-3; 10 nucleotides match TRBD2. Germline trimming cut 4 bases from V and 3 bases from J; bases unmatched to any gene: 10. Germline CDR1 is SGHNT and CDR2 is YENEEA. The CDR3 extends over 17 amino acids.

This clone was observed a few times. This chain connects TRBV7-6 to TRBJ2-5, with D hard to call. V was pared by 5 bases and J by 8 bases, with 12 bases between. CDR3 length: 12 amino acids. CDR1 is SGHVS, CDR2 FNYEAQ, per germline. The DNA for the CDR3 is TGTGCCAGCAGCCCGAGTTTCGGAACCCAGTACTTC. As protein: CASSPSFGTQYF.